Below, 19 T cell receptor beta chains from the same sample are listed, as sequenced in a study of shared clonotypes between healthy human individuals. CD45RO-negative, CCR7-selected cells formed the naive CD8 fraction, which excluded terminally differentiated effector memory CD45RA+ cells. Profiled with immunoSEQ multiplex PCR; TCRdb holds only in-frame clones, not every one. The table lists more than 550,000 clones, 92% of them singletons. The sample consisted of naive CD8+ T cells sorted from blood. The receptors were gathered from a man aged 25 to 40 in good health.

This clone was detected once. The genes are TRBV27 and TRBJ2-3; possibly TRBD1 for D (5 bases). Trimming left V 2 bases short and J 3 bases short, with 9 bases between. The germline V gene has CDR1 MNHEY and CDR2 SMNVEV (reference sequence). The CDR3 extends over 14 amino acids. The CDR3 bases are TGTGCCAGCAGTTTAAGCAGGGAAACAGATACGCAGTATTTT. Translation: CASSLSRETDTQYF.

The chain has TRBV4-1 and TRBJ2-5, with TRBD1 as a possible D gene (5 bases). Germline CDR1 is MGHRA and CDR2 is YSYEKL. V was pared by 0 bases and J by 2 bases, with 7 bases between. The CDR3 is 14 residues long. CDR3 loop: CASSQEDRQETQYF. DNA of the CDR3: TGCGCCAGCAGCCAAGAAGACAGACAAGAGACCCAGTACTTC.

This clone was detected only once. This chain joins TRBV27 and TRBJ1-2; tentative D call: TRBD1 (6 bases). The CDR3 covers 15 residues. Germline CDR1 MNHEY, CDR2 SMNVEV (reference sequence). V was pared by 8 bases and J by 7 bases, with 23 bases between. The CDR3 spells CASAVGMGAVGGYTF. CDR3 in DNA: TGTGCCAGCGCCGTGGGTATGGGGGCGGTCGGTGGCTACACCTTC.

The sample holds a few counts of this clone. The same CDR3 is also encoded by other DNA sequences in this sample. CDR3 in amino acids: CASSLIYEQYF. CDR3 nucleotides: TGTGCCAGCAGCTTAATATACGAGCAGTACTTC. The chain uses TRBV11-2 and TRBJ2-7, with D unresolved. The ends were cut back, 2 bases at V and 4 bases at J, with 3 bases in the middle. Germline V lookup: CDR1 SGHAT, CDR2 FQNNGV. The CDR3 loop spans 11 amino acids. Together with reference TRBV11-2 and TRBJ2-7, the CDR3 gives the full variable domain: EAGVAQSPRYKIIEKRQSVAFWCNPISGHATLYWYQQILGQGPKLLIQFQNNGVVDDSQLPKDRFSAERLKGVDSTLKIQPAKLEDSAVYLCASSLIYEQYFGPGTRLTVT.

The chain combines TRBV15 with TRBJ2-2, with no clear D. This CDR3 region has 14 residues. Germline V gene sequence: CDR1 LNHNV, CDR2 YYDKDF (reference sequence). V lost 4 bases to trimming and J lost 1 base, with 7 bases between them. CDR3 sequence reads: CATSMFQNTGELFF. The CDR3 DNA reads as TGTGCCACCAGCATGTTTCAGAACACCGGGGAGCTGTTTTTT.

This clone occurred a few times. The gene calls are TRBV2 and TRBJ2-3; D tentatively reads TRBD1 or TRBD2 (5 bases each). The V gene's germline CDR1 is SNHLY and CDR2 FYNNEI. The CDR3 contains 18 residues. V lost 8 bases to trimming and J lost 2 bases, with 26 bases between them. The CDR3 protein is CASLQRVGTPPITDTQYF. The CDR3 bases are TGTGCCAGCCTCCAGCGAGTCGGGACCCCCCCTATCACAGATACGCAGTATTTT.

V is TRBV6-5 and J is TRBJ2-1; 10 positions match TRBD2. Germline V CDR1 and CDR2: MNHEY, SVGAGI. V trimming: 0 bases; J trimming: 5 bases; junction bases outside the gene matches: 4. This CDR3 contains 16 residues. CDR3 loop: CASSYSRTSGDNEQFF. The CDR3 nucleotides read TGTGCCAGCAGTTACTCCCGGACTAGCGGAGACAATGAGCAGTTCTTC.

The rearrangement uses TRBV27 and TRBJ2-7, with TRBD2 matching over 8 bases. The CDR3 consists of 16 residues. J lost 6 bases, V lost 10 bases, and 20 bases had no gene match. Germline V gene lookup returns CDR1 MNHEY and CDR2 SMNVEV (reference sequence). CDR3 sequence: CATIPVASGSLGEQYF. The CDR3 bases are TGTGCCACCATCCCTGTAGCAAGCGGGAGTTTAGGCGAGCAGTACTTC.

The V and J genes are TRBV2 and TRBJ2-1; 11 bases map to TRBD2. CDR1 SNHLY and CDR2 FYNNEI come from the germline V gene. Trimming took 6 bases from V and 2 from J; bases not matched to a gene: 6. CDR3 length: 16 amino acids. The CDR3 nucleotides read TGTGCCAGCAGCGAGCTAGCGGGAGGCCCCTACAATGAGCAGTTCTTC. This encodes CASSELAGGPYNEQFF.

This chain connects TRBV18 to TRBJ1-5; the D is unclear. V dropped 3 bases and J dropped 0 bases, with 12 bases sitting between them. Per the germline V gene, CDR1 is KGHSH and CDR2 is LQKENI. This CDR3 has 16 amino acids. The CDR3 loop is CASSPFPRDSNQPQHF. CDR3 DNA: TGTGCCAGCTCACCCTTCCCAAGGGATAGCAATCAGCCCCAGCATTTT.

This chain links TRBV4-3 with TRBJ2-6; D gene ambiguous. Germline V gene lookup returns CDR1 LGHNA and CDR2 YSLEER. The CDR3 runs 17 residues. Trimming took 0 bases from V and 0 from J, leaving 9 bases between them. CDR3 loop: CASSQEVSHSGANVLTF. In nucleotides, the CDR3 is TGCGCCAGCAGCCAAGAGGTCTCGCACTCTGGGGCCAACGTCCTGACTTTC.

This clone was found once. This chain connects TRBV19 to TRBJ1-2; unclear D gene. V lost 3 bases, J lost 4 bases, and 18 bases lay in between. Germline values: CDR1 LNHDA, CDR2 SQIVND (reference sequence). This CDR3 region has 16 residues. CDR3: CASSMPLAGSVYGYTF. The CDR3 region has the DNA TGTGCCAGTAGTATGCCCCTCGCGGGCAGTGTCTATGGCTACACCTTC.

The rearrangement links TRBV6-5 to TRBJ2-3; 10 positions match TRBD2. The CDR3 runs 16 residues. V gave up 2 bases and J gave up 3 bases; unmatched junction bases: 5. Germline values: CDR1 MNHEY, CDR2 SVGAGI. This chain's CDR3 is CASSYGASGSTDTQYF. The CDR3 nucleotides are TGTGCCAGCAGTTACGGGGCTAGCGGGAGTACAGATACGCAGTATTTT.

The chain combines TRBV15 with TRBJ2-7, with 9 nucleotides matching TRBD1. Germline CDR1 reads LNHNV; CDR2 reads YYDKDF (reference sequence). The CDR3 is made up of 17 amino acids. Trimming cost V 3 bases and J 4 bases; bases outside gene matches: 13. The CDR3 region is CATSSETPGQGGYEQYF. CDR3 nucleotide sequence: TGTGCCACCAGCAGCGAAACTCCGGGACAGGGAGGATACGAGCAGTACTTC. Full variable domain (rest looked up from reference TRBV15 and TRBJ2-7): DAMVIQNPRYQVTQFGKPVTLSCSQTLNHNVMYWYQQKSSQAPKLLFHYYDKDFNNEADTPDNFQSRRPNTSFCFLDIRSPGLGDTAMYLCATSSETPGQGGYEQYFGPGTRLTVT.

The chain carries TRBV6-1 and TRBJ1-2; D is undetermined. Germline V CDR1 and CDR2: MNHNS, SASEGT. The length of the CDR3 is 15 residues. The V gene lost 1 base and the J gene lost 7 bases, with 16 bases spanning the gap. DNA of the CDR3: TGTGCCAGCAGTGAAGAGTTGGTTTTGTGGCTTGGCTACACCTTC. Translation gives CASSEELVLWLGYTF.

This sequence joins TRBV28 and TRBJ2-1; D is uncertain. The CDR3 length is 15 residues. The ends were cut back, 4 bases at V and 0 bases at J, with 10 bases in the middle. Germline CDR1 MDHEN, CDR2 SYDVKM. CDR3 sequence (DNA): TGTGCCAGCAGTTCCCCCGCCAGCTCCTACAATGAGCAGTTCTTC. Its protein is CASSSPASSYNEQFF.

The chain combines TRBV5-6 with TRBJ2-1, with D possibly being TRBD2 (6 bases). Trimming cost V 4 bases and J 7 bases, with 18 bases left between them. The CDR3 is 15 amino acids. Germline V CDR1 and CDR2: SGHDT, YYEEEE. DNA of the CDR3: TGTGCCAGCAGCCCGGCACCGGACTACCAAAATGAGCAGTTCTTC. This codes for CASSPAPDYQNEQFF.

The chain joins TRBV19 to TRBJ2-1; D could derive from TRBD1 or TRBD2 (5 bases each). This CDR3 is 14 amino acids long. Per the germline V gene, CDR1 is LNHDA and CDR2 is SQIVND (reference sequence). Between the trimmed V and J ends, which lost 5 bases and 5 bases, there was a span of 13 bases. CDR3 bases: TGTGCCAGTAGTCGTCCAGGGACGAACAATGAGCAGTTCTTC. The encoded protein is CASSRPGTNNEQFF.

The V call is TRBV13, the J call TRBJ1-2; no clear D gene. Germline assignment: CDR1 PRHDT and CDR2 FYEKMQ (reference sequence). The CDR3 contains 14 residues. With 0 bases removed from V and 0 bases from J, the gap between germline ends came to 5 bases. CDR3 DNA sequence: TGTGCCAGCAGCTTAGGCAGTCCTAACTATGGCTACACCTTC. Amino acid sequence: CASSLGSPNYGYTF. The variable domain in full, completed from reference TRBV13 and TRBJ1-2, reads AAGVIQSPRHLIKEKRETATLKCYPIPRHDTVYWYQQGPGQDPQFLISFYEKMQSDKGSIPDRFSAQQFSDYHSELNMSSLELGDSALYFCASSLGSPNYGYTFGSGTRLTVV.